The 32 T cell receptor beta chains below were found in one sample sequenced in a study of shared clonotypes between healthy human individuals. Repertoires were generated with immunoSEQ multiplex PCR, while TCRdb's copy carries only in-frame clones and drops some. The repertoire holds 2 million to 2.5 million clones, with approximately 93% as singletons. Sequencing used naive CD4+ T cells from PBMCs. Documented subset: CD45RA+ positively selected. These receptors all come from a man aged 18-30 years in good health. Some clones in this sample may be carry-over from other donors' samples.

This clone was detected once. The chain is built from TRBV18 and TRBJ1-1, with 11 positions matching TRBD1. With 6 bases clipped from V and 5 bases from J, the junction kept 8 bases outside the gene matches. The CDR3 covers 15 residues. Germline CDR1 reads KGHSH; CDR2 reads LQKENI. The CDR3, as DNA: TGTGCCAGCTCTCACCCGGGACAGGGGGATACTGAAGCTTTCTTT. Amino acids: CASSHPGQGDTEAFF.

This chain connects TRBV29-1 to TRBJ1-2; 7 bases fit TRBD1. The CDR3 is 11 amino acids. J was trimmed by 7 bases and V by 6 bases; bases with no gene match: 5. Germline assignment: CDR1 SQVTM and CDR2 ANQGSEA. This CDR3 reads CSVSGGSGYTF. CDR3 DNA: TGCAGCGTCTCAGGGGGGAGTGGCTACACCTTC.

The rearrangement links TRBV5-1 to TRBJ2-1, with 13 positions matching TRBD2. The CDR3 length is 18 residues. Trimming cost V 3 bases and J 3 bases; bases outside gene matches: 9. Germline CDR1 and CDR2: SGHRS and YFSETQ. As DNA, the CDR3 is TGCGCCAGCAGCTCGGGACTAGCGGGACCGGCGGGCTACAATGAGCAGTTCTTC. Translated: CASSSGLAGPAGYNEQFF. Drawing the rest from reference TRBV5-1 and TRBJ2-1, the complete variable domain is KAGVTQTPRYLIKTRGQQVTLSCSPISGHRSVSWYQQTPGQGLQFLFEYFSETQRNKGNFPGRFSGRQFSNSRSEMNVSTLELGDSALYLCASSSGLAGPAGYNEQFFGPGTRLTVL.

The chain joins TRBV20-1 to TRBJ2-1, with D perhaps matching TRBD2 (5 bases). V was trimmed by 1 base and J by 10 bases, leaving 8 bases between them. This CDR3 has 11 amino acids. In germline, CDR1 is DFQATT, CDR2 SNEGSKA (reference sequence). The CDR3 here is CSARVSVEQFF. The CDR3, as DNA: TGCAGTGCTAGAGTTAGCGTGGAGCAGTTCTTC.

J is TRBJ2-7 and V is TRBV9; D may be TRBD1 or TRBD2 (5 bases each). V was clipped by 4 bases and J by 7 bases, with 18 bases between them. Germline assignment: CDR1 SGDLS and CDR2 YYNGEE. The CDR3 has 14 amino acids. This CDR3 reads CASSSLGVLGEQYF. The CDR3 DNA follows: TGTGCCAGCAGCTCTTTGGGGGTTTTGGGAGAGCAGTACTTC.

The chain employs TRBV9 and TRBJ2-1; 10 positions agree with TRBD2. CDR1 is SGDLS, CDR2 YYNGEE, per germline. The length of the CDR3 is 15 residues. Trimming at V came to 4 bases and at J to 8 bases, leaving 9 bases not matched to a gene. In nucleotides, the CDR3 is TGTGCCAGCAGCCAACAAGCGGGAGGGCGCTATGAGCAGTTCTTC. Protein sequence: CASSQQAGGRYEQFF.

This clone occurred a few times. The V and J genes are TRBV9 and TRBJ1-2; D call uncertain. Trimming cost V 3 bases and J 7 bases, with 10 bases left between them. Germline assignment: CDR1 SGDLS and CDR2 YYNGEE. There are 12 residues in the CDR3. CDR3 DNA sequence: TGTGCCAGCAGCGGGGTGGTAGGTGGCTACACCTTC. It yields the protein CASSGVVGGYTF.

This clone was seen only once. CDR3: CASSPGTSGAGDTQYF. The CDR3 DNA reads as TGCGCCAGCAGCCCTGGGACTAGCGGGGCTGGGGATACGCAGTATTTT. This sequence joins TRBV5-1 and TRBJ2-3; TRBD2 aligns across 13 bases. Trimming took 4 bases from V and 6 from J; bases not matched to a gene: 8. The CDR3 runs 16 residues. In germline, CDR1 is SGHRS, CDR2 YFSETQ. Variable domain in full (rest from reference TRBV5-1 and TRBJ2-3): KAGVTQTPRYLIKTRGQQVTLSCSPISGHRSVSWYQQTPGQGLQFLFEYFSETQRNKGNFPGRFSGRQFSNSRSEMNVSTLELGDSALYLCASSPGTSGAGDTQYFGPGTRLTVL.

On this clone: Relative to the germline gene, one junction end is altered; a read error may explain this. The chain has TRBV5-1 and TRBJ2-4; unclear D gene. The CDR3 loop spans 13 amino acids. CDR1 is SGHRS, CDR2 YFSETQ, per germline. The CDR3 reads CASSGWIHPFRHF. For the CDR3, the DNA is TGCGCCAGCAGCGGGTGGATCCACCCCTTTAGGCACTTC.

The chain is built from TRBV28 and TRBJ2-7, with no clear D. This CDR3 comprises 16 residues. The V end lost 2 bases, the J end lost 2 bases, and 16 bases lay between the germline ends. CDR1 is MDHEN and CDR2 is SYDVKM in the germline V gene. CDR3 region: CASSLAVRYSTYEQYF. In nucleotides, the CDR3 is TGTGCCAGCAGTTTAGCCGTTCGGTACAGCACCTACGAGCAGTACTTC.

The chain carries TRBV5-1 and TRBJ2-5, with D possibly TRBD1 on 6 matching bases. V was trimmed by 3 bases and J by 5 bases, leaving 14 bases between them. This CDR3 contains 14 residues. Germline lookup yields CDR1 SGHRS and CDR2 YFSETQ. DNA of the CDR3: TGCGCCAGCAGCTCGACAGGAGGTACGGAGACCCAGTACTTC. Its protein product is CASSSTGGTETQYF.

In regard to this clone: The same CDR3 arises from other DNA sequences in this sample as well. The chain carries TRBV28 and TRBJ1-1, with D perhaps TRBD1 (6 bases). The CDR3 runs 14 residues. Trimming took 3 bases from V and 1 from J, leaving 9 bases between them. The germline CDR1 and CDR2 sequences are MDHEN and SYDVKM. CDR3: CASSLGGGNTEAFF. The CDR3 nucleotides read TGTGCCAGCAGTTTGGGAGGGGGGAACACTGAAGCTTTCTTT.

The chain joins TRBV28 to TRBJ1-2; TRBD1 matches 8 bases. The germline CDR1 and CDR2 sequences are MDHEN and SYDVKM. The CDR3 length is 15 residues. After removal of 7 bases from V and 2 bases from J, the junction contained 9 bases not matched to a gene. In nucleotides, the CDR3 is TGTGCCAGCATGAGGCCCCGACAGGGGAACTATGGCTACACCTTC. Protein product: CASMRPRQGNYGYTF.

CDR3 DNA: TGTGCCAGCAGTGGGACAGGGACCTCCATTAATCTCAGCACAGATACGCAGTATTTT. It yields the protein CASSGTGTSINLSTDTQYF. The chain uses TRBV2 and TRBJ2-3; 8 nucleotides align to TRBD1. The CDR3 sequence is 19 residues long. From germline, CDR1 is SNHLY and CDR2 FYNNEI. Trimming at V came to 4 bases and at J to 0 bases, leaving 15 bases not matched to a gene. The full variable domain, its missing parts supplied by reference TRBV2 and TRBJ2-3, is EPEVTQTPSHQVTQMGQEVILRCVPISNHLYFYWYRQILGQKVEFLVSFYNNEISEKSEIFDDQFSVERPDGSNFTLKIRSTKLEDSAMYFCASSGTGTSINLSTDTQYFGPGTRLTVL.

The chain links TRBV7-3 to TRBJ1-1; D is undetermined. V was pared by 2 bases and J by 4 bases, with 8 bases between. The germline gives CDR1 SGHTA, CDR2 FQGTGA. There are 13 residues in the CDR3. CDR3 residues: CASSLPAGTEAFF. For the CDR3, the DNA is TGTGCCAGCAGCTTACCGGCAGGCACTGAAGCTTTCTTT.

The chain employs TRBV18 and TRBJ1-2, with 9 nucleotides matching TRBD1. CDR1 and CDR2 (germline): KGHSH, LQKENI. The CDR3 loop spans 16 amino acids. V lost 0 bases, J lost 2 bases, and 4 bases stayed unmatched. The CDR3 sequence is CASSPPRDRVNYGYTF. DNA of the CDR3: TGTGCCAGCTCACCACCGAGGGACAGGGTAAACTATGGCTACACCTTC.

The chain links TRBV5-1 to TRBJ2-7; the D gene could be TRBD1 or TRBD2 (6 bases each). Germline CDR1 reads SGHRS; CDR2 reads YFSETQ. The CDR3 is 16 amino acids. V was pared by 4 bases and J by 4 bases, with 21 bases between. In DNA form, the CDR3 reads TGCGCCAGCAGCCCAAGTGGTGGGGGGCCCTTTTACGAGCAGTACTTC. As protein: CASSPSGGGPFYEQYF.

This clone was seen just once. The chain couples TRBV2 to TRBJ1-6; D is undetermined. This CDR3 has 15 residues. In germline, CDR1 is SNHLY, CDR2 FYNNEI. V lost 3 bases and J 0 bases, leaving 6 bases between the germline ends. For the CDR3, the DNA is TGTGCCAGCAGTGATGAGAGCTCCTATAATTCACCCCTCCACTTT. It codes for CASSDESSYNSPLHF.

The CDR3, as DNA: TGCGCCAGCAGCCTCCGACAGGGGCGCATGAACACTGAAGCTTTCTTT. Translating it yields CASSLRQGRMNTEAFF. The chain uses TRBV5-1 and TRBJ1-1; 8 positions agree with TRBD1. The CDR3 covers 16 residues. Germline V CDR1 and CDR2: SGHRS, YFSETQ. Trimming cost V 4 bases and J 0 bases; bases outside gene matches: 8.

The gene calls are TRBV6-1 and TRBJ2-3; a weak D match, TRBD2 (5 bases). Germline CDR1 MNHNS, CDR2 SASEGT. V was cut by 1 base and J by 0 bases, with 8 bases left in between. The length of the CDR3 is 15 residues. CDR3 residues: CASSEGPGSTDTQYF. As DNA, the CDR3 is TGTGCCAGCAGTGAAGGGCCGGGGAGCACAGATACGCAGTATTTT.

This chain connects TRBV6-5 to TRBJ2-5; TRBD1 matches at 7 bases. Germline V gene data show CDR1 as MNHEY and CDR2 as SVGAGI. V trimming: 2 bases; J trimming: 5 bases; junction bases outside the gene matches: 2. CDR3 length: 13 residues. In nucleotides, the CDR3 is TGTGCCAGCAGTTACAGGGGGCCCGAGACCCAGTACTTC. Translated, it gives CASSYRGPETQYF.

The rearrangement joins TRBV11-3 to TRBJ2-3, with 12 nucleotides matching TRBD2. CDR3 length: 16 amino acids. In germline, CDR1 is SGHNT, CDR2 YENEEA. V lost 4 bases and J lost 5; bases outside the gene matches: 7. This CDR3 reads CASSSRLAGAIDTQYF. CDR3 coding DNA: TGTGCCAGCAGCTCCAGACTAGCGGGAGCGATAGATACGCAGTATTTT. Based on the CDR3 plus reference TRBV11-3 and TRBJ2-3, the full variable domain is EAGVVQSPRYKIIEKKQPVAFWCNPISGHNTLYWYLQNLGQGPELLIRYENEEAVDDSQLPKDRFSAERLKGVDSTLKIQPAELGDSAVYLCASSSRLAGAIDTQYFGPGTRLTVL.

The chain uses TRBV9 and TRBJ1-3; TRBD1 matches at 7 bases. The length of the CDR3 is 15 residues. J gave up 0 bases and V 5 bases, and 5 bases lay outside the gene matches. Germline V CDR1 and CDR2: SGDLS, YYNGEE. CDR3 coding DNA: TGTGCCAGCAGGCCGGGACAGCACTCTGGAAACACCATATATTTT. Its protein is CASRPGQHSGNTIYF.

To note about this clone: Other DNA sequences in the sample encode the same CDR3. The chain joins TRBV4-1 to TRBJ2-7, with D perhaps given as TRBD1 or TRBD2 (5 bases each). The length of the CDR3 is 15 residues. The V end was cut by 1 base, the J end by 0 bases, with 10 bases between. Per germline, CDR1 MGHRA and CDR2 YSYEKL. The CDR3 DNA is TGCGCCAGCAGCCAAGCTGGGACGGGCTCCTACGAGCAGTACTTC. Encoded protein: CASSQAGTGSYEQYF.

As concerns this clone: The sample holds other DNA sequences that translate to the same CDR3. The gene calls are TRBV28 and TRBJ2-7; D is ambiguous. CDR3 size: 12 residues. From germline, CDR1 is MDHEN and CDR2 SYDVKM. Trimming pared 3 bases from V and 3 bases from J, leaving 6 bases between. The CDR3 reads CASSFQYYEQYF. The CDR3 DNA reads TGTGCCAGCAGTTTTCAGTACTACGAGCAGTACTTC.

The chain joins TRBV19 to TRBJ2-7; D is ambiguous. Trimming shortened V by 5 bases and J by 8 bases, and 16 bases separated the two germline ends. Germline loops: CDR1 LNHDA, CDR2 SQIVND (reference sequence). The CDR3 runs to 13 residues. As DNA, the CDR3 is TGTGCCAGTAGTGGACCGTCCCTCAGCCAGCAGTACTTC. This codes for CASSGPSLSQQYF.

The CDR3 sequence is CASSPRGGAFGNTIYF. CDR3 bases: TGTGCCAGCAGCCCCCGCGGGGGGGCATTTGGAAACACCATATATTTT. The rearrangement links TRBV9 to TRBJ1-3; D is perhaps TRBD1 (6 bases). Between the trimmed V and J ends, which lost 4 bases and 3 bases, there was a span of 17 bases. Germline V CDR1 and CDR2: SGDLS, YYNGEE. The CDR3 loop spans 16 amino acids.

This chain connects TRBV7-8 to TRBJ2-2; TRBD2 aligns across 10 bases. The CDR3 extends over 15 amino acids. V was pared by 6 bases and J by 6 bases, with 7 bases of the junction left unmatched. CDR1 is SGHVS and CDR2 is FQNEAQ in the germline V gene. The CDR3 DNA sequence: TGTGCCAGCAGACGAACTAGCGGGGAGCCCGGGGAGCTGTTTTTT. Residues: CASRRTSGEPGELFF.

This clone was observed a single time. The chain carries TRBV13 and TRBJ2-7; D unclear. This CDR3 comprises 16 residues. V lost 3 bases and J 2 bases, leaving 17 bases between the germline ends. The V gene's germline CDR1 is PRHDT and CDR2 FYEKMQ (reference sequence). The CDR3: CASSLRQRQAAYEQYF. The CDR3 DNA is TGTGCCAGCAGCTTGAGGCAGCGACAAGCCGCCTACGAGCAGTACTTC.

This clone has only one observation. V is TRBV7-2 and J is TRBJ2-7, with a tentative D call TRBD2 (5 bases). The V end was cut by 5 bases, the J end by 5 bases, with 13 bases between. The CDR3 runs to 13 residues. The germline V gene has CDR1 SGHTA and CDR2 FQGNSA. CDR3 nucleotide sequence: TGTGCCAGCAGCCACGGGATTAGGGACGAGCAGTACTTC. It is translated as CASSHGIRDEQYF. The full variable domain, its missing parts supplied by reference TRBV7-2 and TRBJ2-7, is GAGVSQSPSNKVTEKGKDVELRCDPISGHTALYWYRQSLGQGLEFLIYFQGNSAPDKSGLPSDRFSAERTGGSVSTLTIQRTQQEDSAVYLCASSHGIRDEQYFGPGTRLTVT.

The chain uses TRBV6-5 and TRBJ2-7; 8 bases match TRBD1. Germline assignment: CDR1 MNHEY and CDR2 SVGAGI. CDR3 size: 14 residues. V trimming: 5 bases; J trimming: 2 bases; junction bases outside the gene matches: 5. The CDR3 DNA reads as TGTGCCAGCAGTACGGACAGGGCCACCTACGAGCAGTACTTC. This translates into CASSTDRATYEQYF.

The J gene is TRBJ1-4, the V gene TRBV7-9, with D maybe TRBD1 (6 bases). The CDR3 length is 15 residues. Trimming took 5 bases from V and 5 from J, leaving 15 bases between them. CDR1 is SEHNR, CDR2 FQNEAQ, per germline (reference sequence). The CDR3 nucleotides read TGTGCCAGCAGCCAAAATAAACAGGGAAATGAAAAACTGTTTTTT. Protein product: CASSQNKQGNEKLFF. Complete variable domain (other parts from reference TRBV7-9 and TRBJ1-4): DTGVSQNPRHKITKRGQNVTFRCDPISEHNRLYWYRQTLGQGPEFLTYFQNEAQLEKSRLLSDRFSAERPKGSFSTLEIQRTEQGDSAMYLCASSQNKQGNEKLFFGSGTQLSVL.